The 10 T cell receptor beta chains listed next were all sequenced from one sample in a study of spatial heterogeneity in lung cancer. TCRdb reprocessed the 5' RACE reads via MiXCR and lists one record per CDR3 protein. The repertoire holds 20,000 to 25,000 distinct CDR3 sequences, with around 4.5% as singletons. As for time point: sample taken at primary tumor resection. Whole RNA obtained from tumor, nontumor lung or frozen PBMC underwent sequencing without sorting. Source: PBMCs, taken at surgery. The receptors derive from a male donor with early-stage non-small cell lung cancer.

This clonotype was counted at least ten times. This chain joins TRBV7-9 and TRBJ2-2, with a possible D match to TRBD1 (6 bases). The CDR3 has 12 residues. The V and J ends lost 0 bases and 11 bases respectively, with 7 bases between them. Germline CDR1 reads SEHNR; CDR2 reads FQNEAQ (reference sequence). CDR3 in amino acids: CASSLAGTELFF. The CDR3 nucleotides read TGTGCCAGCAGCTTAGCGGGGACAGAGCTGTTTTTT. The full variable domain, completed using reference TRBV7-9 and TRBJ2-2, is DTGVSQNPRHKITKRGQNVTFRCDPISEHNRLYWYRQTLGQGPEFLTYFQNEAQLEKSRLLSDRFSAERPKGSFSTLEIQRTEQGDSAMYLCASSLAGTELFFGEGSRLTVL.

This clonotype was picked up many times. The CDR3 DNA reads as TGTGCCAGCAGAACATCCGGGACCGGTGGGGAAAAACTGTTTTTT. It codes for CASRTSGTGGEKLFF. This chain connects TRBV7-9 to TRBJ1-4; D is perhaps TRBD1 (5 bases). V lost 6 bases and J lost 8, with 19 bases in between. The CDR3 is 15 residues long. Germline V gene lookup returns CDR1 SEHNR and CDR2 FQNEAQ (reference sequence).

The table lists this clonotype with many counts. V gene TRBV10-3 combines with J gene TRBJ2-5, with TRBD1 identical over 8 bases. The V gene end was trimmed by 6 bases and the J gene end by 4 bases; junction bases not matched to a gene: 13. The CDR3 is made up of 16 amino acids. The germline CDR1 and CDR2 sequences are ENHRY and SYGVKD. The CDR3 DNA sequence: TGTGCCATCAGCCCCACCTCCGGACAGGGAAGAGAGACCCAGTACTTC. Translated: CAISPTSGQGRETQYF.

This clonotype was counted ten times or more. V usage is TRBV7-6 and J usage is TRBJ2-5, with TRBD1 matching 7 bases. The CDR3 extends over 14 amino acids. V shed 8 bases and J 5 bases; nucleotides not matched to a gene: 11. Germline V lookup: CDR1 SGHVS, CDR2 FNYEAQ. The DNA for the CDR3 is TGTGCCAGCGTCCCCCGAGGGGGCACGGAGACCCAGTACTTC. This encodes CASVPRGGTETQYF.

This clonotype was counted at least ten times. This sequence joins TRBV7-9 and TRBJ1-6; the D gene is possibly TRBD1 (5 bases). The germline V and J ends were trimmed by 1 base and 7 bases, with 11 bases remaining between them. The CDR3 spans 15 residues. CDR1 and CDR2 from the germline V gene are SEHNR and FQNEAQ (reference sequence). The CDR3 spells CASSLDAWGNSPLHF. The CDR3 DNA reads TGTGCCAGCAGCTTAGACGCCTGGGGGAATTCACCCCTCCACTTT.

Ten or more counts support this clonotype. The chain is built from TRBV27 and TRBJ2-3, with 8 bases matching TRBD1. The germline V gene has CDR1 MNHEY and CDR2 SMNVEV (reference sequence). Trimming removed 0 bases from V and 6 bases from J; junction bases left unmatched: 8. This CDR3 has 16 residues. Written as DNA, the CDR3 is TGTGCCAGCAGTTTATCGTTCCAGGGGGCAGGGGATACGCAGTATTTT. Its translation: CASSLSFQGAGDTQYF.

In its sample, this clonotype is medium-sized. CDR3 sequence reads: CASSSLALGSGEQFF. In nucleotides, the CDR3 is TGTGCCAGCTCATCACTAGCGCTGGGGAGCGGTGAGCAGTTCTTC. V gene TRBV18 combines with J gene TRBJ2-1; 7 bases line up with TRBD2. The V segment lost 5 bases and the J segment 9 bases; nucleotides outside the gene matches: 13. Germline values: CDR1 KGHSH, CDR2 LQKENI. The CDR3 has 15 amino acids.

This clonotype came up many times. The chain links TRBV28 to TRBJ2-5; D remains ambiguous. Germline CDR1 reads MDHEN; CDR2 reads SYDVKM. The CDR3 totals 13 residues. V lost 3 bases and J 5 bases, leaving 10 bases between the germline ends. CDR3 sequence reads: CASSLVSMETQYF. CDR3 bases: TGTGCCAGCAGTTTGGTGTCGATGGAGACCCAGTACTTC.

This clonotype was counted at least ten times. The V and J genes are TRBV6-1 and TRBJ2-1; 9 bases fit TRBD2. There are 14 residues in the CDR3. Germline trimming cut 5 bases from V and 7 bases from J; bases unmatched to any gene: 6. The germline V gene encodes CDR1 MNHNS and CDR2 SASEGT. Here the CDR3 DNA reads TGTGCCAGCAGTCCGCTAGCGGGGTTTAATGAGCAGTTCTTC. Protein product: CASSPLAGFNEQFF.

This clonotype has a count of ten or more. The chain is built from TRBV20-1 and TRBJ1-2; D is undetermined. This CDR3 has 11 amino acids. CDR1 and CDR2 from the germline V gene are DFQATT and SNEGSKA (reference sequence). DNA for the CDR3: TGCCTACGTCACGCGGACTATGGCTACACCTTC. Translated, it gives CLRHADYGYTF.